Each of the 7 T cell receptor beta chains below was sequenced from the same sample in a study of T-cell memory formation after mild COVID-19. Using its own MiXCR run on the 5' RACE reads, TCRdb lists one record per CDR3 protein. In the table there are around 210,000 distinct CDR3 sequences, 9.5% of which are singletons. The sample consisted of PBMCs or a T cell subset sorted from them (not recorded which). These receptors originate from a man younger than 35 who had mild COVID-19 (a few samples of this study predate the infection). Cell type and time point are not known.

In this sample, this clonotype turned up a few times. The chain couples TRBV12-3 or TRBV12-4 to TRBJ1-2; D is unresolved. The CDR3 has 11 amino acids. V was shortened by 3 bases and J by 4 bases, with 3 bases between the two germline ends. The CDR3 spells CASSFGYGYTF. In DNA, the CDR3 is TGTGCCAGCAGTTTCGGCTATGGCTACACCTTC.

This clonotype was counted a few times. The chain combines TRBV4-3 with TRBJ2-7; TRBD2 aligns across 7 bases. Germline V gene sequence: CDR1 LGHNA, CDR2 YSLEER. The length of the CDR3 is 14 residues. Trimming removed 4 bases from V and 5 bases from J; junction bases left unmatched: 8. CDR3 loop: CASSLVLGRDEQYF. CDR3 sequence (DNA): TGCGCCAGCAGCCTCGTCCTGGGGAGGGACGAGCAGTACTTC.

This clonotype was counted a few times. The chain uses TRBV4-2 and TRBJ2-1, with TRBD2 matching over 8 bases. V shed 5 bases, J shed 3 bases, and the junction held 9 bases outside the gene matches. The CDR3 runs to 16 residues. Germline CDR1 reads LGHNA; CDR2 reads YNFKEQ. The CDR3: CASSAIFGGDYNEQFF. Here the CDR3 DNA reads TGTGCCAGCAGCGCGATTTTCGGGGGGGACTACAATGAGCAGTTCTTC.

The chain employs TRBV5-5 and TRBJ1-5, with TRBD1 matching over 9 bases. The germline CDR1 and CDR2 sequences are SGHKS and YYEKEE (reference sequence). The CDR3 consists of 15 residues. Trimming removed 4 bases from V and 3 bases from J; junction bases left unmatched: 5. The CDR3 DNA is TGTGCCAGCAGCAGGACAGGGGTCGACAATCAGCCCCAGCATTTT. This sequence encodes CASSRTGVDNQPQHF.

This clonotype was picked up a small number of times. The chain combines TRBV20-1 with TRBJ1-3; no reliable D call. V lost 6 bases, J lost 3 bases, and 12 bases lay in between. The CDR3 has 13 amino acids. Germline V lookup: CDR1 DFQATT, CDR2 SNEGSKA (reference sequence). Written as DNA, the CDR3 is TGCAGTGCGAGCGAGGGAATTGGAAACACCATATATTTT. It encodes CSASEGIGNTIYF.

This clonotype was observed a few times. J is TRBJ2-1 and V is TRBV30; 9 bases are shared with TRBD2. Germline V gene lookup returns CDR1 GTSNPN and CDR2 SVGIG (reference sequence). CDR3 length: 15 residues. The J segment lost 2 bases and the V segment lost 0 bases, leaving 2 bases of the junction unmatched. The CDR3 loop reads CAWSVAGGPYNEQFF. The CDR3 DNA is TGTGCCTGGAGTGTTGCGGGGGGGCCCTACAATGAGCAGTTCTTC.

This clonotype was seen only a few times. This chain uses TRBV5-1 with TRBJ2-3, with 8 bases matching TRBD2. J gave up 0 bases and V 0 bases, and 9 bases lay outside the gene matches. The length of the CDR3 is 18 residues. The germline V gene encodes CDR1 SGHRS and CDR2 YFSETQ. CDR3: CASSLALAGGSSTDTQYF. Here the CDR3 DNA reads TGCGCCAGCAGCTTGGCGTTGGCGGGGGGCTCTAGCACAGATACGCAGTATTTT. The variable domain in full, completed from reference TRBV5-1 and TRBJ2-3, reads KAGVTQTPRYLIKTRGQQVTLSCSPISGHRSVSWYQQTPGQGLQFLFEYFSETQRNKGNFPGRFSGRQFSNSRSEMNVSTLELGDSALYLCASSLALAGGSSTDTQYFGPGTRLTVL.